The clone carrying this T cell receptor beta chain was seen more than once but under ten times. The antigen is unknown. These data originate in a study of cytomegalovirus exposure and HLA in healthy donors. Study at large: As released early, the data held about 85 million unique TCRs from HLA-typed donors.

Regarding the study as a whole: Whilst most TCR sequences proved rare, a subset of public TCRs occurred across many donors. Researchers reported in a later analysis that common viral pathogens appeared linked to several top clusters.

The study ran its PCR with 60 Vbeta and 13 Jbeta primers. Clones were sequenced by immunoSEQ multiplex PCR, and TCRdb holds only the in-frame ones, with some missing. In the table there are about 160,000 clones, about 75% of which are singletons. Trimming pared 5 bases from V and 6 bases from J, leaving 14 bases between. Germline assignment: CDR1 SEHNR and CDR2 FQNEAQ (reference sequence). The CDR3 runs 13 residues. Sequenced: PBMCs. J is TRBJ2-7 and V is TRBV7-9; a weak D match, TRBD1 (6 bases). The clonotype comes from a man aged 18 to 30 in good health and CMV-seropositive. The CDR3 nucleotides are TGTGCCAGCAGCCCGTTAGGGGGAAGCGAGCAGTACGTC. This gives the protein CASSPLGGSEQYV.